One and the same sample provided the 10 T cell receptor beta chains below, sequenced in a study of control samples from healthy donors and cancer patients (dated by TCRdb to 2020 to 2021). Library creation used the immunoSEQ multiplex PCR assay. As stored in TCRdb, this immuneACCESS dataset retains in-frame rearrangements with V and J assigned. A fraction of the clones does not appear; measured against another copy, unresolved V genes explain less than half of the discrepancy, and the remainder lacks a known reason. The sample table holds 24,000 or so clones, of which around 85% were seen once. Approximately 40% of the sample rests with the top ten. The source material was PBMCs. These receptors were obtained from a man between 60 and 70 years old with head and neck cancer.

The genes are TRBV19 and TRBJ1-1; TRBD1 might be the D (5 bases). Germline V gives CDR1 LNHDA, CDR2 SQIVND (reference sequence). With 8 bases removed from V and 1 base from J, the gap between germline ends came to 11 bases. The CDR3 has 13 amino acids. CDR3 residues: CASGYQGNTEAFF. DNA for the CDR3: TGTGCCAGTGGGTACCAGGGGAACACTGAAGCTTTCTTT.

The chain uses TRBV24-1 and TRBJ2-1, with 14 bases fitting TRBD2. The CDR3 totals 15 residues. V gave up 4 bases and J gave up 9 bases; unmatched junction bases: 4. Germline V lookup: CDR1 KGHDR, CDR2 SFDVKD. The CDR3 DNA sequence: TGTGCCACCAGTGAAGGGACTAGCGGGAGTATTGAGCAGTTCTTC. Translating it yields CATSEGTSGSIEQFF.

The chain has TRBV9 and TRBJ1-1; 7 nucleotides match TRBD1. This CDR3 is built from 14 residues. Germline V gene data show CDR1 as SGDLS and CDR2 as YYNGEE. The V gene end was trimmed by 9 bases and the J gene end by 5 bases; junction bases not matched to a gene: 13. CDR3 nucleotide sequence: TGTGCCACCGGTCTCGGGACAGAGGGGACTGAAGCTTTCTTT. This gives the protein CATGLGTEGTEAFF.

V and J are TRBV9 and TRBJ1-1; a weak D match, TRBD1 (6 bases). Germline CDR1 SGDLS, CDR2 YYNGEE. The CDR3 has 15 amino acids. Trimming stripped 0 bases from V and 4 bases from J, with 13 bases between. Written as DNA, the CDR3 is TGTGCCAGCAGCGTAGCCCCGACAGGTACCACTGAAGCTTTCTTT. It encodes CASSVAPTGTTEAFF. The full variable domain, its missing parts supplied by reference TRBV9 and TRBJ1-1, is DSGVTQTPKHLITATGQRVTLRCSPRSGDLSVYWYQQSLDQGLQFLIQYYNGEERAKGNILERFSAQQFPDLHSELNLSSLELGDSALYFCASSVAPTGTTEAFFGQGTRLTVV.

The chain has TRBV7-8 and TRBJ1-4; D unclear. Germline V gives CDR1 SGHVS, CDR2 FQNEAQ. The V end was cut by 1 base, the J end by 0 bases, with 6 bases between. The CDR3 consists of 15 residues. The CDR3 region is CASSLGASTNEKLFF. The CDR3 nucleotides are TGTGCCAGCAGCTTAGGAGCTTCAACTAATGAAAAACTGTTTTTT.

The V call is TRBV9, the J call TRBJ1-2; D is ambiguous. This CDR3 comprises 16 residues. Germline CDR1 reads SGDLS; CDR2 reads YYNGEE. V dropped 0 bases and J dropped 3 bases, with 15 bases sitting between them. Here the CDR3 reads CASSVDGEAWYYGYTF. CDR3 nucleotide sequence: TGTGCCAGCAGCGTAGATGGGGAAGCCTGGTACTATGGCTACACCTTC.

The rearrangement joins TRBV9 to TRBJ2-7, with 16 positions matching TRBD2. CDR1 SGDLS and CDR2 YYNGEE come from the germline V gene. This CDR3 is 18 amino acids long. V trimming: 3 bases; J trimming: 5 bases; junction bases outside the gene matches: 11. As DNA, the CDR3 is TGTGCCAGCAGCGCACACCCGGGACTAGCGGGAGGGCCAGACGAGCAGTACTTC. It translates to CASSAHPGLAGGPDEQYF.

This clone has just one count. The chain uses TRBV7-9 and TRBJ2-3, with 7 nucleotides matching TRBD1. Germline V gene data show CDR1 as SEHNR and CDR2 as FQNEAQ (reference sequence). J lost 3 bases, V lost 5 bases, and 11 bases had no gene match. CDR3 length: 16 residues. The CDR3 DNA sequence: TGTGCCAGCAGCCTTCGGACAGGCAGCTGGACAGATACGCAGTATTTT. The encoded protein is CASSLRTGSWTDTQYF.

CDR3 sequence (DNA): TGCGCCAGCAGCCTATTCATGAACACTGAAGCTTTCTTT. It is translated as CASSLFMNTEAFF. The chain couples TRBV5-1 to TRBJ1-1; D call uncertain. This CDR3 comprises 13 residues. Between the trimmed V and J ends, which lost 4 bases and 0 bases, there was a span of 7 bases. CDR1 is SGHRS, CDR2 YFSETQ, per germline.

As DNA, the CDR3 is TGTGCCAGCAATAGACTAGGGACGGATGGCTACACCTTC. Translation: CASNRLGTDGYTF. The rearrangement uses TRBV6-5 and TRBJ1-2, with D possibly matching TRBD1 (5 bases). V gave up 7 bases and J gave up 6 bases, with 15 bases separating them. The germline V gene has CDR1 MNHEY and CDR2 SVGAGI. CDR3 size: 13 residues.